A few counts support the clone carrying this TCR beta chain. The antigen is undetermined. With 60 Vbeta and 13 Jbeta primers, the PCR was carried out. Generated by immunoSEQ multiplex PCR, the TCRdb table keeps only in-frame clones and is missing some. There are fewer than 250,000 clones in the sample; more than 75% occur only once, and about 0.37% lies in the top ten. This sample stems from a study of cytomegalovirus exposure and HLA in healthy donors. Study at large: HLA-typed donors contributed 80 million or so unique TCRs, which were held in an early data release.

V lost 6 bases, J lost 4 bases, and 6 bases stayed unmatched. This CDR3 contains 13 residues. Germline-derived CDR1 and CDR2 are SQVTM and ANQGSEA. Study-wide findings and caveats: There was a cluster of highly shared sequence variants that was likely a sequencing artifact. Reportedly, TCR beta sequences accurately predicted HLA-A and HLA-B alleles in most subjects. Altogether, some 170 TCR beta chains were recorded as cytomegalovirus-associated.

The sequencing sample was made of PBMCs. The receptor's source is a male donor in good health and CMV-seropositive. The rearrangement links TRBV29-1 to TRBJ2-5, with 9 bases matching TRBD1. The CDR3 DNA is TGCAGCGTGAACAGGGGGCTGGGAGAGACCCAGTACTTC. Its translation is CSVNRGLGETQYF.